Listed here are 30 T cell receptor beta chains from one sample, sequenced in a study of cytomegalovirus exposure and HLA in healthy donors. Sequencing was performed with immunoSEQ multiplex PCR; in TCRdb, only in-frame clones are kept and a portion is missing. The profile shows approximately 82,000 clones, 85% to 95% of them singletons. What was sequenced was PBMCs. The receptors were gathered from a woman under 30 in good health and CMV-seronegative.

The rearrangement joins TRBV4-1 to TRBJ1-2; no clear D. Germline loops: CDR1 MGHRA, CDR2 YSYEKL. The CDR3 totals 14 residues. V shed 0 bases and J shed 3 bases, with 8 bases lying between them. CDR3 in amino acids: CASSQERVDYGYTF. The CDR3 region has the DNA TGCGCCAGCAGCCAAGAGAGGGTCGACTATGGCTACACCTTC.

The chain recombines TRBV4-3 with TRBJ1-1, with D possibly being TRBD1 (5 bases). Per the germline V gene, CDR1 is LGHNA and CDR2 is YSLEER. This CDR3 has 14 amino acids. Trimming left V 4 bases short and J 7 bases short, with 16 bases between. The CDR3 nucleotides read TGCGCCAGCAGCCCTAACATTGGGGGGTTTGAAGCTTTCTTT. Protein sequence: CASSPNIGGFEAFF.

The rearrangement uses TRBV6-5 and TRBJ1-1; 7 bases fit TRBD1. Germline loops: CDR1 MNHEY, CDR2 SVGAGI. The J segment lost 4 bases and the V segment lost 7 bases, leaving 12 bases of the junction unmatched. The CDR3 runs to 15 residues. As DNA, the CDR3 is TGTGCCAGCACCCGACAGGGATTGGTCGCCACTGAAGCTTTCTTT. Translation: CASTRQGLVATEAFF.

This sequence joins TRBV19 and TRBJ1-1; no firm D call. CDR3 size: 16 residues. Germline assignment: CDR1 LNHDA and CDR2 SQIVND (reference sequence). V lost 3 bases, J lost 4 bases, and 18 bases lay in between. CDR3 coding DNA: TGTGCCAGTAGTATTAGGTGGGAGTTTCGGCCCACTGAAGCTTTCTTT. The encoded protein is CASSIRWEFRPTEAFF.

The sample holds a few counts of this clone. The CDR3 nucleotides read TGCGCCAGCAGTAGAGACTCCTACGAGCAGTACTTC. Amino acid sequence: CASSRDSYEQYF. This rearrangement joins TRBV10-1 to TRBJ2-7; D ambiguous. The CDR3 extends over 12 amino acids. V lost 5 bases and J 0 bases, leaving 5 bases between the germline ends. Per germline, CDR1 WNHNN and CDR2 SYGVQD (reference sequence).

The V gene is TRBV28, the J gene TRBJ1-1, with no clear D. The CDR3 is 15 amino acids. Germline V gene data show CDR1 as MDHEN and CDR2 as SYDVKM. V was cut by 1 base and J by 3 bases, with 12 bases left in between. The DNA of the CDR3 is TGTGCCAGCAGTTTATTGGGCAGAGGGTACACTGAAGCTTTCTTT. It encodes CASSLLGRGYTEAFF.

V and J are TRBV11-3 and TRBJ2-3; D may be TRBD2 (6 bases). Germline lookup yields CDR1 SGHNT and CDR2 YENEEA. V was clipped by 8 bases and J by 3 bases, with 12 bases between them. The CDR3 loop spans 13 amino acids. In DNA, the CDR3 is TGTGCCAGCGGGGTTAGCGGAACAGATACGCAGTATTTT. Its protein product is CASGVSGTDTQYF.

The count of this clone is one. The CDR3 coding sequence is TGTGCCAGCTCACCATTGTCATCTAAAGAGACCCAGTACTTC. Translation gives CASSPLSSKETQYF. This chain uses TRBV18 with TRBJ2-5; D remains ambiguous. From germline, CDR1 is KGHSH and CDR2 LQKENI. V dropped 2 bases and J dropped 3 bases, with 10 bases sitting between them. This CDR3 spans 14 amino acids.

The chain couples TRBV10-3 to TRBJ2-2; no reliable D call. V was pared by 0 bases and J by 1 base, with 9 bases between. Germline lookup yields CDR1 ENHRY and CDR2 SYGVKD. This CDR3 contains 16 residues. CDR3 DNA: TGTGCCATCAGTGAGTCACGTCGGGTGAACACCGGGGAGCTGTTTTTT. Its translation is CAISESRRVNTGELFF.

This rearrangement joins TRBV19 to TRBJ2-4; a weak D match, TRBD1 (6 bases). Trimming took off 7 bases at V and 0 bases at J, with 13 bases between the two ends. This CDR3 is built from 15 residues. CDR1 LNHDA and CDR2 SQIVND come from the germline V gene (reference sequence). As DNA, the CDR3 is TGTGCCAGTACTCTGACAGGATTAGCCAAAAACATTCAGTACTTC. Amino acids: CASTLTGLAKNIQYF.

This sequence joins TRBV6-1 and TRBJ2-5; 12 positions match TRBD2. Germline CDR1 MNHNS, CDR2 SASEGT. The trim removed 7 bases at V and 2 bases at J, leaving 2 bases unmatched. This CDR3 is 14 amino acids long. In nucleotides, the CDR3 is TGTGCCAGCACACTAGCGGGGGGTCAAGAGACCCAGTACTTC. This gives the protein CASTLAGGQETQYF.

This chain joins TRBV7-9 and TRBJ1-2; the D gene is possibly TRBD1 (5 bases). The CDR3 spans 13 residues. The V end lost 0 bases, the J end lost 8 bases, and 10 bases lay between the germline ends. In germline, CDR1 is SEHNR, CDR2 FQNEAQ (reference sequence). CDR3 nucleotide sequence: TGTGCCAGCAGCTTAGCTGGGGGGGAAGGCTACACCTTC. Its protein product is CASSLAGGEGYTF.

This chain connects TRBV30 to TRBJ2-3; 12 positions match TRBD2. This CDR3 is built from 19 residues. Looked up from germline, CDR1 is GTSNPN and CDR2 is SVGIG (reference sequence). V dropped 6 bases and J dropped 1; count of bases not matched to a gene: 17. CDR3 protein: CACLDSPPTSGRRTDTQYF. The CDR3 coding sequence is TGTGCCTGTTTGGATTCCCCCCCTACTAGCGGGAGGCGCACAGATACGCAGTATTTT.

CDR3 in DNA: TGCACCAGCAGCCAAGAACGACCAACAGGGGCTCCTCTGGTACAGTACTTC. This encodes CTSSQERPTGAPLVQYF. The chain has TRBV1 and TRBJ2-7; no check of the table's D call, TRBD1, against the DNA was made. TRBV1 is marked as a pseudogene. The length of the CDR3 is 17 residues.

The chain couples TRBV4-3 to TRBJ2-3; possibly TRBD2 for D (6 bases). V gave up 2 bases and J gave up 6 bases, with 18 bases separating them. Looked up from germline, CDR1 is LGHNA and CDR2 is YSLEER. The CDR3 loop spans 16 amino acids. The CDR3 loop is CASSQFEGGGKDTQYF. CDR3 coding DNA: TGCGCCAGCAGCCAATTCGAGGGAGGCGGGAAGGATACGCAGTATTTT.

In DNA, the CDR3 is TGCGCCAGCAGCGGACGTCCGGGACAGGACTCTGGAAACACCATATATTTT. It specifies CASSGRPGQDSGNTIYF. The rearrangement uses TRBV5-1 and TRBJ1-3, with 8 nucleotides matching TRBD1. This CDR3 has 17 amino acids. Trimming cost V 4 bases and J 0 bases; bases outside gene matches: 9. In germline, CDR1 is SGHRS, CDR2 YFSETQ. Using reference TRBV5-1 and TRBJ1-3 for the parts outside the CDR3, the full variable domain is KAGVTQTPRYLIKTRGQQVTLSCSPISGHRSVSWYQQTPGQGLQFLFEYFSETQRNKGNFPGRFSGRQFSNSRSEMNVSTLELGDSALYLCASSGRPGQDSGNTIYFGEGSWLTVV.

The V gene is TRBV2, the J gene TRBJ2-7, with 10 bases matching TRBD1. Trimming took 6 bases from V and 7 from J; bases not matched to a gene: 9. CDR3 size: 14 residues. Germline loops: CDR1 SNHLY, CDR2 FYNNEI. CDR3 DNA: TGTGCCAGCAGGTCCGGGACAGGGGCTTCGGAGCAGTACTTC. This codes for CASRSGTGASEQYF.

The chain recombines TRBV28 with TRBJ2-7, with 7 bases aligning to TRBD2. Per the germline V gene, CDR1 is MDHEN and CDR2 is SYDVKM. V gave up 7 bases and J gave up 0 bases; unmatched junction bases: 15. The CDR3 length is 17 residues. As DNA, the CDR3 is TGTGCCAGCACCCCGGCTGGGAGCGGGAAAAGCTCCTACGAGCAGTACTTC. It translates to CASTPAGSGKSSYEQYF.

The V call is TRBV28, the J call TRBJ2-5; possible D gene TRBD2, 6 bases. Germline V CDR1 and CDR2: MDHEN, SYDVKM. The CDR3 consists of 15 residues. The ends were cut back, 5 bases at V and 1 base at J, with 14 bases in the middle. This CDR3 is CASSTTEGPQETQYF. CDR3 sequence (DNA): TGTGCCAGCAGTACAACGGAGGGCCCCCAAGAGACCCAGTACTTC. Full variable domain (outside the CDR3, taken from reference TRBV28 and TRBJ2-5): DVKVTQSSRYLVKRTGEKVFLECVQDMDHENMFWYRQDPGLGLRLIYFSYDVKMKEKGDIPEGYSVSREKKERFSLILESASTNQTSMYLCASSTTEGPQETQYFGPGTRLLVL.

J is TRBJ2-3 and V is TRBV15, with D possibly matching TRBD1 (6 bases). Germline assignment: CDR1 LNHNV and CDR2 YYDKDF (reference sequence). Trimming shortened V by 1 base and J by 2 bases, and 10 bases separated the two germline ends. The CDR3 length is 15 residues. The CDR3 is CATSRGGHATDTQYF. DNA for the CDR3: TGTGCCACCAGCAGAGGGGGACACGCCACAGATACGCAGTATTTT.

This rearrangement joins TRBV7-2 to TRBJ2-7; no clear D gene. This CDR3 has 15 amino acids. Germline values: CDR1 SGHTA, CDR2 FQGNSA. V shed 2 bases and J shed 0 bases, with 11 bases lying between them. In DNA, the CDR3 is TGTGCCAGCAGCTTAACTTCCCGATCCTCCTACGAGCAGTACTTC. Protein sequence: CASSLTSRSSYEQYF.

V gene TRBV5-1 combines with J gene TRBJ2-7, with 10 bases that match TRBD2. Germline V gene lookup returns CDR1 SGHRS and CDR2 YFSETQ. V shed 3 bases, J shed 1 base, and the junction held 7 bases outside the gene matches. The CDR3 runs to 16 residues. The CDR3 region is CASSSEGLASSYEQYF. The CDR3 DNA reads as TGCGCCAGCAGCTCAGAGGGACTAGCGTCTTCCTACGAGCAGTACTTC.

This chain links TRBV5-1 with TRBJ2-3; 9 bases agree with TRBD2. The CDR3 has 18 residues. The V and J ends lost 4 bases and 0 bases, in that order; junction bases with no gene match: 12. Germline CDR1 and CDR2: SGHRS and YFSETQ. The CDR3: CASSPDGWLAGSTDTQYF. DNA of the CDR3: TGCGCCAGCAGCCCGGACGGGTGGCTAGCGGGGAGCACAGATACGCAGTATTTT.

The J gene is TRBJ1-1, the V gene TRBV5-6; TRBD1 aligns across 7 bases. The CDR3 consists of 14 residues. The V and J ends lost 3 bases and 5 bases, in that order; junction bases with no gene match: 7. Germline-derived CDR1 and CDR2 are SGHDT and YYEEEE. In DNA form, the CDR3 reads TGTGCCAGCAGCTCAATGACAGGGTGGACTGAAGCTTTCTTT. Its translation: CASSSMTGWTEAFF.

The chain couples TRBV19 to TRBJ2-5; D is possibly TRBD2 (5 bases). Germline CDR1 is LNHDA and CDR2 is SQIVND (reference sequence). This CDR3 has 16 residues. V lost 1 base and J 4 bases, leaving 16 bases between the germline ends. The CDR3 region has the DNA TGTGCCAGTAGTATAGGTCGGGGATCGATGGGAGAGACCCAGTACTTC. This translates into CASSIGRGSMGETQYF.

This clone was recorded only once. The chain carries TRBV28 and TRBJ2-7; D is unclear. Germline assignment: CDR1 MDHEN and CDR2 SYDVKM. The V end was cut by 7 bases, the J end by 5 bases, with 9 bases between. There are 11 residues in the CDR3. CDR3: CASTSADEQYF. CDR3 coding DNA: TGTGCCAGCACCAGTGCCGACGAGCAGTACTTC.

The rearrangement links TRBV20-1 to TRBJ1-1; D is possibly TRBD1 (5 bases). Germline values: CDR1 DFQATT, CDR2 SNEGSKA (reference sequence). V was trimmed by 5 bases and J by 5 bases, leaving 9 bases between them. The CDR3 extends over 11 amino acids. The CDR3 DNA reads TGCAGTGCTCATCGACAGACTGAAGCTTTCTTT. It yields the protein CSAHRQTEAFF.

This clone has a single count. The chain employs TRBV18 and TRBJ2-7, with D maybe TRBD2 (5 bases). V lost 2 bases, J lost 3 bases, and 14 bases lay in between. From germline, CDR1 is KGHSH and CDR2 LQKENI. The CDR3 is 15 amino acids. The CDR3 protein is CASSPTPLGSYEQYF. The CDR3 nucleotides read TGTGCCAGCTCACCAACACCCTTGGGGAGCTACGAGCAGTACTTC.

V and J are TRBV7-8 and TRBJ2-2; TRBD2 matches 12 bases. Germline V gene lookup returns CDR1 SGHVS and CDR2 FQNEAQ. Germline trimming cut 2 bases from V and 3 bases from J; bases unmatched to any gene: 4. The CDR3 consists of 17 residues. CDR3 amino acids: CASSLLAGGKDTGELFF. In DNA form, the CDR3 reads TGTGCCAGCAGCTTACTAGCGGGAGGGAAGGACACCGGGGAGCTGTTTTTT.

The chain carries TRBV5-1 and TRBJ2-5, with TRBD1 identical over 7 bases. The CDR3 length is 14 residues. Trimming cost V 4 bases and J 1 base; bases outside gene matches: 4. Germline-derived CDR1 and CDR2 are SGHRS and YFSETQ. The CDR3 loop is CASSTGQFQETQYF. In DNA form, the CDR3 reads TGCGCCAGCAGCACGGGACAGTTCCAAGAGACCCAGTACTTC.